Listed here are 6 T cell receptor beta chains from one sample, sequenced in a study of blood T cell repertoires in COVID-19. Assay: immunoSEQ multiplex PCR; the TCRdb copy retains only in-frame clones and omits some. The table has about 180,000 clones, around 86% seen once. The sample comprised PBMCs or T cells enriched from blood (not recorded which). Receptors originate from a woman aged 25 to 39 who had recovered from COVID-19.

The V gene is TRBV30, the J gene TRBJ1-2, with a tentative D call TRBD1 (6 bases). The ends were cut back, 2 bases at V and 2 bases at J, with 18 bases in the middle. The CDR3 is made up of 16 amino acids. Germline V gives CDR1 GTSNPN, CDR2 SVGIG (reference sequence). CDR3 DNA: TGTGCCTGGAGTTCGGCAGGGGCCACTTGGAACTATGGCTACACCTTC. Its protein is CAWSSAGATWNYGYTF.

The rearrangement uses TRBV28 and TRBJ2-7, with 9 bases aligning to TRBD2. The ends lost 4 bases at V and 2 bases at J; junction bases unmatched: 6. The V gene's germline CDR1 is MDHEN and CDR2 SYDVKM. This CDR3 region has 15 residues. CDR3 region: CASSSKSGGPYEQYF. The CDR3 DNA reads as TGTGCCAGCAGTTCCAAGAGCGGGGGGCCCTACGAGCAGTACTTC.

The chain recombines TRBV3-1 (or the pseudogene TRBV3-2) with TRBJ1-1; 9 bases map to TRBD1. The CDR3 totals 15 residues. Germline V gives CDR1 LGHDT, CDR2 YNNKEL (reference sequence). After removal of 6 bases from V and 4 bases from J, the junction contained 9 bases not matched to a gene. CDR3 amino acids: CASSYGTGQGTEAFF. The CDR3 bases are TGTGCCAGCAGTTACGGTACGGGACAGGGCACTGAAGCTTTCTTT.

The rearrangement joins TRBV19 to TRBJ2-7, with a possible D match to TRBD1 (6 bases). V was clipped by 6 bases and J by 2 bases, with 20 bases between them. The CDR3 covers 16 residues. The germline V gene has CDR1 LNHDA and CDR2 SQIVND (reference sequence). CDR3 amino acids: CASSDLQGPPPYEQYF. As DNA, the CDR3 is TGTGCCAGTAGCGATTTACAGGGCCCTCCGCCCTACGAGCAGTACTTC.

The gene calls are TRBV15 and TRBJ1-3; D perhaps matches TRBD1 (5 bases). The germline gives CDR1 LNHNV, CDR2 YYDKDF (reference sequence). The CDR3 is 16 amino acids. V was trimmed by 0 bases and J by 2 bases, leaving 11 bases between them. CDR3 in DNA: TGTGCCACCAGCAGAGATAAGGCAGGGACTGGAAACACCATATATTTT. This sequence encodes CATSRDKAGTGNTIYF. Complete variable domain (other parts from reference TRBV15 and TRBJ1-3): DAMVIQNPRYQVTQFGKPVTLSCSQTLNHNVMYWYQQKSSQAPKLLFHYYDKDFNNEADTPDNFQSRRPNTSFCFLDIRSPGLGDTAMYLCATSRDKAGTGNTIYFGEGSWLTVV.

The rearrangement links TRBV6-5 to TRBJ2-5, with 7 positions matching TRBD1. There are 14 residues in the CDR3. Germline lookup yields CDR1 MNHEY and CDR2 SVGAGI. Unmatched junction bases numbered 4, after V lost 4 bases and J lost 2 bases. CDR3 sequence (DNA): TGTGCCAGCAGTTCTCAGGACAGGCAAGAGACCCAGTACTTC. Its protein is CASSSQDRQETQYF.